The present entry profiles one T cell receptor (beta chain) with its context. Its target antigen remains unknown. Base qualities are not at hand, and no much larger clone is one base apart. The data stem from a study of beta chain features in type 1 diabetes (dated by TCRdb to 2016 to 2019). As for the study more broadly: Mean age, gender distribution, total cell number and subset yield did not differ between patients and healthy donors. Across all samples, 107,917,701 sorted cells were examined, and cell number per subset correlated strongly with RNA yield. The study compared the TCRB repertoires of sorted circulating CD4+ T cell subsets in recently diagnosed type 1 diabetes patients with those in matched healthy donors. Naive and central memory subsets were obtained from all 30 or so donors, but regulatory and stem cell-like memory subsets were isolated from only 8 patients and 8 healthy donors. The paper's findings and limits, for the study overall: Only small numbers of individuals were included in the HLA sub-analyses, which left unresolved whether HLA type had any influence on TCRB rearrangement. Shorter templates might have been favored by PCR, but patient and control samples were amplified and corrected together, so both groups would have been affected equally by any skew. Naive, central memory and regulatory TCRB repertoires appeared more similar among patients than among healthy donors. At VDJ recombination sites, patients with type 1 diabetes made fewer insertions and deleted more nucleotides, a pattern implying thymic rearrangement abnormalities. A moderate but significant shortening of TCRB CDR3 length was observed in type 1 diabetes patients in all four CD4+ subsets. Because cDNA was sequenced instead of genomic DNA, highly expressing activated cells could be over-represented, though the groups showed no difference in activation or CD3 levels.

The entire amount of isolated RNA was reverse transcribed using the High Capacity cDNA Reverse Transcription Kit, so the sequenced TCRB transcripts were expressed ones. Naive, central memory and regulatory T cell samples underwent deep immunoSEQ sequencing, averaging approximately 3.5 million total reads per sample. After sorted cells were lysed in RLT buffer, RNA was extracted with DNase-treated RNeasy Micro or Mini kits, with the choice depending on cell number. To prevent cross-contamination, every cell subset was processed on its own, while patient and healthy donor samples were processed together. The immunoSEQ multiplex PCR was used to amplify TCRB sequences from cDNA, yielding 87-bp fragments that span the CDR3 region. Sequencing of the amplicons was performed on the Illumina HiSeq platform. In the original analysis: PCR bias was corrected computationally using synthetic template baselines, and reads within Hamming distance 2 were collapsed, with unmergeable singletons discarded. By aligning reads against IMGT, V, D and J genes, CDR3 length, and insertions or deletions at six rearrangement sites were assigned. Within each subset, clonotype counts were normalized to sorted cell number, and only after that were true diversity and Gini coefficients computed with the tcR R package. The overlap coefficient, calculated on TCRB nucleotide sequences, was used to quantify repertoire sharing. This immuneACCESS table, as held by TCRdb, lists in-frame sequences with V and J called but not all clones. Of the missing ones, under half trace to an unresolved V gene in checked studies; the others have no known cause. That table supplies the V and J calls and clone size; D and trimming were determined from the DNA. The sample table records about 390,000 clones; over 8.5% of these occur just once. Of the sample, less than 0.65% falls within the top ten clones.

Each donor gave one peripheral blood draw, averaging approximately 120 mL, which was collected into heparinised tubes. Using a panel that included CD45RO, CCR7, CD25, CD127, CD95 and CD27, naive, central memory, regulatory and stem cell-like memory CD4+ T cells were sorted on a BD FACSAria II. All sorted populations exceeded 95% purity. Right away, PBMCs were isolated by Lymphoprep density gradient centrifugation and were stained directly, with no culture step. So that batch effects would be minimized, each experiment stained and sorted samples in pairs, pairing one healthy donor with one patient. The source of this sequence is a young man with type 1 diabetes. The sequencing sample was made of central memory CD4+ T cells from blood.

In nucleotide form, the sequence is TGTGCCAGCAGCTCCCAATGGGGCACAGATACGCAGTATTTT. Translated, this gives CASSSQWGTDTQYF. The sequence joins TRBV7-2 to TRBJ2-3; the D gene is not confidently resolved. V loses 4 bases, J loses 1 base, and the germline ends lie 9 bases apart. Taken from the germline V gene, the CDR1 and CDR2 loops are SGHTA and FQGNSA. Reading from cysteine to phenylalanine, the CDR3 counts 14 amino acids. The read is trimmed to its CDR3 DNA, 42 bases read in frame from base 1.